Sequencing of this T cell receptor (beta chain) was carried out in a study of blood T cells in healthy people across ages. The study, taken as a whole, reports: Compared with aged donors, long-lived donors showed fewer expanded clones, suggesting selection. TCR beta diversity, measured per million T cells, fell in a roughly linear way with age.

In its sample, this clonotype was seen once. As yet, its antigen is unknown. Healthy Caucasians from Russia aged roughly 6 to 95 served as donors. Extraction yielded at least 6 micrograms of total RNA per sample. A J-beta primer mix and a sample-barcoded 5' primer were used in a second PCR of roughly 7 to 12 cycles. Each CDR3 protein gets one entry after TCRdb re-called the 5' RACE reads with MiXCR. This table has almost 1 million distinct CDR3 sequences, roughly 51% appearing once. The length of the CDR3 is 13 residues. Trimming cost V 1 base and J 3 bases, with 9 bases left between them. Germline assignment: CDR1 SQVTM and CDR2 ANQGSEA.

The chain couples TRBV29-1 to TRBJ2-5, with D unresolved. The specimen was blood. This sequence originates from an older woman in good health. In DNA, the CDR3 is TGCAGCGTTGAAGTGGGATGGAAAGAGACCCAGTACTTC. Translating gives CSVEVGWKETQYF. The full variable domain, with the rest looked up from reference TRBV29-1 and TRBJ2-5, is SAVISQKPSRDICQRGTSLTIQCQVDSQVTMMFWYRQQPGQSLTLIATANQGSEATYESGFVIDKFPISRPNLTFSTLTVSNMSPEDSSIYLCSVEVGWKETQYFGPGTRLLVL.